The rows below give T cell receptor beta chains drawn from one sample of a study of neoadjuvant anti-PD-1 for oral cavity cancer. Clones were sequenced by immunoSEQ multiplex PCR, and TCRdb holds only the in-frame ones, with some missing. The repertoire has 72,000 or so clones, roughly nine tenths of them found once; the top ten carry around 2.6%. The specimen was PBMCs, collected after nivolumab (anti-PD-1) treatment. These receptors all come from a person aged 35-79 years with oral cavity squamous cell carcinoma. Both conserved end residues are part of each CDR3. Fields, in order: CDR3 DNA, CDR3 protein, D gene, J gene, V gene, clone size. The D gene is left open where the match is weak. Clone sizes are given selectively: once, few, many, or a class where the clone is expanded.

CDR3 DNA: TGTGCCAGCAGCGTGGGGACGGACTCCAACACTGAAGCTTTCTTT; CDR3 protein: CASSVGTDSNTEAFF; D gene: -; J gene: TRBJ1-1; V gene: TRBV9; clone size: -
CDR3 DNA: TGCAGCGTTGAAGATTGGGCGGCGGGCGCGCCCCTGGATACGCAGTATTTT; CDR3 protein: CSVEDWAAGAPLDTQYF; D gene: -; J gene: TRBJ2-3; V gene: TRBV29-1; clone size: -
CDR3 DNA: TGTGCCAGTAGCACCTGGTTGGGGGCAGACACCGGGGAGCTGTTTTTT; CDR3 protein: CASSTWLGADTGELFF; D gene: -; J gene: TRBJ2-2; V gene: TRBV19; clone size: once
CDR3 DNA: TGTGCCAGCAGTGAGTGGGGGTTCGGAAACACCATATATTTT; CDR3 protein: CASSEWGFGNTIYF; D gene: -; J gene: TRBJ1-3; V gene: TRBV7-2; clone size: -
CDR3 DNA: TGTGCCAGCAGTTACTCGAGGGTTTCGGGCAATCAGCCCCAGCATTTT; CDR3 protein: CASSYSRVSGNQPQHF; D gene: -; J gene: TRBJ1-5; V gene: TRBV6-5; clone size: -
CDR3 DNA: TGTGCCAGTATCTCCAACTATGGCTACACCTTC; CDR3 protein: CASISNYGYTF; D gene: -; J gene: TRBJ1-2; V gene: TRBV28; clone size: -
CDR3 DNA: TGTGCCTCAGCTAGTTCAGCGCCGAGCAATCAGCCCCAGCATTTT; CDR3 protein: CASASSAPSNQPQHF; D gene: -; J gene: TRBJ1-5; V gene: TRBV6-5; clone size: -
CDR3 DNA: TGTGCCAGCAGCTCTAGCGGGGCTCCCTCCTACAATGAGCAGTTCTTC; CDR3 protein: CASSSSGAPSYNEQFF; D gene: TRBD2; J gene: TRBJ2-1; V gene: TRBV7-8; clone size: -
CDR3 DNA: TGTGCTAGTGGTCCAAGCCGGGACACGGTAGTCGTATCTGAAGCTTTCTTT; CDR3 protein: CASGPSRDTVVVSEAFF; D gene: -; J gene: TRBJ1-1; V gene: TRBV12-5; clone size: few
CDR3 DNA: TGTGCCAGCAGCTTAGAGGGAGGGCTTTCCGAAAAACTGTTTTTT; CDR3 protein: CASSLEGGLSEKLFF; D gene: -; J gene: TRBJ1-4; V gene: TRBV7-8; clone size: once
CDR3 DNA: TGTGCCAGCAGCGTTTTAGCGGGGGGGCGAGAGACCCAGTACTTC; CDR3 protein: CASSVLAGGRETQYF; D gene: TRBD2; J gene: TRBJ2-5; V gene: TRBV9; clone size: once
CDR3 DNA: TGTGCCAGCAGGAGGGAAAAGGCTGTTCACACTGAAGCTTTCTTT; CDR3 protein: CASRREKAVHTEAFF; D gene: -; J gene: TRBJ1-1; V gene: TRBV6-1; clone size: -
CDR3 DNA: TGTGCCAGCAGCCTAAAGGGGGGCAATGAGCAGTTCTTC; CDR3 protein: CASSLKGGNEQFF; D gene: -; J gene: TRBJ2-1; V gene: TRBV5-4; clone size: -
CDR3 DNA: TGTGCCAGCAGCTCACCGGATCAGCCCCAGCATTTT; CDR3 protein: CASSSPDQPQHF; D gene: -; J gene: TRBJ1-5; V gene: TRBV7-9; clone size: -
CDR3 DNA: TGCGCCAGCACCATGACTAGTAACGATGAGCAGTTCTTC; CDR3 protein: CASTMTSNDEQFF; D gene: -; J gene: TRBJ2-1; V gene: TRBV5-1; clone size: -
CDR3 DNA: TGTGCCAGCAGCCCATCGGACAGGCAGACCGGGGAGCTGTTTTTT; CDR3 protein: CASSPSDRQTGELFF; D gene: TRBD1; J gene: TRBJ2-2; V gene: TRBV7-3; clone size: -
CDR3 DNA: TGTGCCAGCAGCTCACCTCTGGGCCCACGGGACAATGAGCAGTTCTTC; CDR3 protein: CASSSPLGPRDNEQFF; D gene: -; J gene: TRBJ2-1; V gene: TRBV5-4; clone size: -
CDR3 DNA: TGTGCCAGCAGCTTTCTCGTCCTAACAGGGGGCACTGAAGCTTTCTTT; CDR3 protein: CASSFLVLTGGTEAFF; D gene: TRBD1; J gene: TRBJ1-1; V gene: TRBV5-8; clone size: -
CDR3 DNA: TGTGCCAGTAGTATGAACAGGGCGAGGGGGTATGGCTACACCTTC; CDR3 protein: CASSMNRARGYGYTF; D gene: -; J gene: TRBJ1-2; V gene: TRBV19; clone size: -
CDR3 DNA: TGTGCCAGTAAGGGGACTAGCGGGAGACAAGAGACCCAGTACTTC; CDR3 protein: CASKGTSGRQETQYF; D gene: TRBD2; J gene: TRBJ2-5; V gene: TRBV19; clone size: -
CDR3 DNA: TGTGCCGTGACAGGGACTGGGGCCAACGTCCTGACTTTC; CDR3 protein: CAVTGTGANVLTF; D gene: TRBD1; J gene: TRBJ2-6; V gene: TRBV6-5; clone size: few
CDR3 DNA: TGTGCCAGCAGCCTAACAGGTCCCCTCTTCGACTACACCTTC; CDR3 protein: CASSLTGPLFDYTF; D gene: -; J gene: TRBJ1-2; V gene: TRBV11-2; clone size: -
CDR3 DNA: TGTGCCAGCAGTGAATCCTTGTTGAAGACGGTCGAGCAGTACTTC; CDR3 protein: CASSESLLKTVEQYF; D gene: -; J gene: TRBJ2-7; V gene: TRBV6-1; clone size: -
CDR3 DNA: TGCAGCGTTGTGGGGACAGGGGCAGATACGCAGTATTTT; CDR3 protein: CSVVGTGADTQYF; D gene: TRBD1; J gene: TRBJ2-3; V gene: TRBV29-1; clone size: -
CDR3 DNA: TGTGCCAGCAGCTTAGGACAGGCCGGGGATACGCAGTATTTT; CDR3 protein: CASSLGQAGDTQYF; D gene: -; J gene: TRBJ2-3; V gene: TRBV11-1; clone size: once
CDR3 DNA: TGTGCCAGCAGTCCTATTGCCCCTAAGATGTGGGCTTTCTTT; CDR3 protein: CASSPIAPKMWAFF; D gene: -; J gene: TRBJ1-1; V gene: TRBV27; clone size: -
CDR3 DNA: TGTGCCAGCAAAAACCAGTGGTCCGGGGAAGAGACCCAGTACTTC; CDR3 protein: CASKNQWSGEETQYF; D gene: -; J gene: TRBJ2-5; V gene: TRBV6-6; clone size: -
CDR3 DNA: TGTGCCAGCAGTCAGTACAGGGTGGGGGATCAGCCCCAGCATTTT; CDR3 protein: CASSQYRVGDQPQHF; D gene: -; J gene: TRBJ1-5; V gene: TRBV2; clone size: -
CDR3 DNA: TGTGCCAGTAGCGACAGGACTTATAGCAATCAGCCCCAGCATTTT; CDR3 protein: CASSDRTYSNQPQHF; D gene: -; J gene: TRBJ1-5; V gene: TRBV19; clone size: -
CDR3 DNA: TGTGCCAGCAGCCCCGAGGGGACGGGTGAAAAACTGTTTTTT; CDR3 protein: CASSPEGTGEKLFF; D gene: -; J gene: TRBJ1-4; V gene: TRBV5-4; clone size: -
CDR3 DNA: TGTGCCAGTAGTCTCGGCAGCTACTCTGGAAACACCATATATTTT; CDR3 protein: CASSLGSYSGNTIYF; D gene: -; J gene: TRBJ1-3; V gene: TRBV19; clone size: -
CDR3 DNA: TGTGCCAGCAGTTACACAGGCCAAAACTATGGCTACACCTTC; CDR3 protein: CASSYTGQNYGYTF; D gene: -; J gene: TRBJ1-2; V gene: TRBV27; clone size: -
CDR3 DNA: TGTGCCAGCAGTGAACCCAGGGGAGTCTATGGCTACACCTTC; CDR3 protein: CASSEPRGVYGYTF; D gene: -; J gene: TRBJ1-2; V gene: TRBV2; clone size: -
CDR3 DNA: TGCGCCAGCAGTGACCTAGCGGAAACCTACGAGCAGTACTTC; CDR3 protein: CASSDLAETYEQYF; D gene: TRBD2; J gene: TRBJ2-7; V gene: TRBV10-2; clone size: -
CDR3 DNA: TGTGCCAGCAGCTCCGGTCCGTGGTCCTACGAGCAGTACTTC; CDR3 protein: CASSSGPWSYEQYF; D gene: -; J gene: TRBJ2-7; V gene: TRBV7-6; clone size: -
CDR3 DNA: TGTGCCCTAGGGCTGGGGGCCAGGGAAAAACTGTTTTTT; CDR3 protein: CALGLGAREKLFF; D gene: -; J gene: TRBJ1-4; V gene: TRBV30; clone size: -
CDR3 DNA: TGTGCCAGCAGCCCAAGGAGTCCCCCAGATACGCAGTATTTT; CDR3 protein: CASSPRSPPDTQYF; D gene: -; J gene: TRBJ2-3; V gene: TRBV9; clone size: -
CDR3 DNA: TGTGCCATCAAAAGCTTTAGGACAGGGGACGAGCAGTACTTC; CDR3 protein: CAIKSFRTGDEQYF; D gene: TRBD1; J gene: TRBJ2-7; V gene: TRBV10-3; clone size: -
CDR3 DNA: TGTGCCAGCGGTGATCGGGGATCGAACACTGAAGCTTTCTTT; CDR3 protein: CASGDRGSNTEAFF; D gene: -; J gene: TRBJ1-1; V gene: TRBV27; clone size: -
CDR3 DNA: TGTGCCAGCAGCTTGCAGCGCGAGCAGTACTTC; CDR3 protein: CASSLQREQYF; D gene: -; J gene: TRBJ2-7; V gene: TRBV7-2; clone size: -
CDR3 DNA: TGTGCCAGCAGGACAGGGGTGGCGGGCTACACCTTC; CDR3 protein: CASRTGVAGYTF; D gene: TRBD1; J gene: TRBJ1-2; V gene: TRBV27; clone size: -